This TCR beta chain comes out of a study of shared clonotypes between healthy human individuals. This clone showed up just once. Naive CD8 populations comprised CD45RO-negative cells positively selected for CCR7, excluding terminally differentiated effector memory CD45RA+ cells. TCRdb keeps only in-frame clones here, not all; method: immunoSEQ multiplex PCR. The data contain approximately 720,000 clones, 92% of them singletons. This CDR3 region has 14 residues. V lost 0 bases and J lost 3, with 9 bases in between. Germline lookup yields CDR1 MNHNY and CDR2 SVGAGI (reference sequence). The J gene is TRBJ2-7, the V gene TRBV6-6; possible D gene TRBD2, 5 bases. The source of this sequence is a young man in good health. Sequencing input: naive CD8+ T cells sorted from blood. In DNA form, the CDR3 reads TGTGCCAGCAGTTACTCGACCGCGGGCTACGAGCAGTACTTC. It encodes CASSYSTAGYEQYF.